The 31 T cell receptor beta chains listed next were all sequenced from one sample in a study of PD-L1 blockade in urothelial cancer (TCRdb year 2017). Read against the paper, the sample's time point label means: pretreatment peripheral blood. The protocol used for the library was the immunoSEQ multiplex PCR assay. TCRdb limited this immuneACCESS table to in-frame rearrangements with V and J called. A share of clones is missing; checked studies link under half to unresolved V genes, and the rest is unexplained. The table for this sample lists tens of thousands of clones; 85% of them were counted only once. The ten largest make up about 6.2% of the sample. This material consisted of PBMCs, taken around atezolizumab (anti-PD-L1) treatment. These receptors all come from a man aged 35-49 years with urothelial cancer.

The V call is TRBV5-1, the J call TRBJ2-7; 8 bases align to TRBD2. The CDR3 loop spans 15 amino acids. Germline CDR1 is SGHRS and CDR2 is YFSETQ. J gave up 1 base and V 2 bases, and 5 bases lay outside the gene matches. For the CDR3, the DNA is TGCGCCAGCAGCTTTAGCCTAGCGGGTTCCTACGAGCAGTACTTC. Encoded protein: CASSFSLAGSYEQYF.

This clone showed up just once. The V call is TRBV25-1, the J call TRBJ1-1; maybe TRBD1 (5 bases). Trimming stripped 8 bases from V and 11 bases from J, with 24 bases between. This CDR3 spans 14 amino acids. Germline loops: CDR1 MGHDK, CDR2 SYGVNS. CDR3 loop: CASPSSWLGGEAFF. The DNA for the CDR3 is TGTGCCAGCCCCTCGAGTTGGCTCGGAGGGGAGGCTTTCTTT.

The CDR3 coding sequence is TGTGCCAGCAGCTTAAGGCGGGTAGCGGGAGGGACCGGGGGAGAGACCCAGTACTTC. It is translated as CASSLRRVAGGTGGETQYF. The chain is built from TRBV7-9 and TRBJ2-5; 11 bases are shared with TRBD2. The CDR3 loop spans 19 amino acids. The germline gives CDR1 SEHNR, CDR2 FQNEAQ (reference sequence). The V gene end was trimmed by 2 bases and the J gene end by 4 bases; junction bases not matched to a gene: 15.

The rearrangement links TRBV7-9 to TRBJ1-2; D gene ambiguous. CDR3 length: 12 amino acids. Trimming shortened V by 1 base and J by 7 bases, and 7 bases separated the two germline ends. CDR1 is SEHNR and CDR2 is FQNEAQ in the germline V gene (reference sequence). For the CDR3, the DNA is TGTGCCAGCAGCTTAGGAGAGGTTGGCTACACCTTC. It encodes CASSLGEVGYTF.

The rearrangement links TRBV29-1 to TRBJ1-1; D ambiguous. This CDR3 contains 13 residues. Germline loops: CDR1 SQVTM, CDR2 ANQGSEA. V was cut by 4 bases and J by 1 base, with 10 bases left in between. The CDR3: CSVARTANTEAFF. The CDR3 region has the DNA TGCAGCGTTGCCCGGACTGCGAACACTGAAGCTTTCTTT. The variable domain in full, with the rest retrieved from reference TRBV29-1 and TRBJ1-1, is SAVISQKPSRDICQRGTSLTIQCQVDSQVTMMFWYRQQPGQSLTLIATANQGSEATYESGFVIDKFPISRPNLTFSTLTVSNMSPEDSSIYLCSVARTANTEAFFGQGTRLTVV.

The chain joins TRBV20-1 to TRBJ1-3; D is unresolved. Germline values: CDR1 DFQATT, CDR2 SNEGSKA (reference sequence). This CDR3 has 11 amino acids. With 7 bases removed from V and 0 bases from J, the gap between germline ends came to 4 bases. The CDR3 loop reads CSVISGNTIYF. The CDR3 DNA is TGCAGTGTAATCTCTGGAAACACCATATATTTT.

The rearrangement links TRBV9 to TRBJ2-5; 7 bases are a match to TRBD2. This CDR3 comprises 15 residues. CDR1 is SGDLS, CDR2 YYNGEE, per germline. V lost 5 bases, J lost 1 base, and 8 bases stayed unmatched. The CDR3 spells CASSFSGGGQETQYF. DNA of the CDR3: TGTGCCAGCAGTTTCTCGGGCGGGGGCCAAGAGACCCAGTACTTC.

Regarding this clone: The germline gene is not matched at one end of the junction; a read error may be the cause. V and J are TRBV5-6 and TRBJ1-5; 8 positions match TRBD1. This CDR3 has 17 residues. Germline V gene data show CDR1 as SGHDT and CDR2 as YYEEEE. The CDR3 DNA follows: TGTGCCAGCAGCTCTTACGGGACAGGTAAGAGCAATCAGTCCCAGCATTTT. Translated, it gives CASSSYGTGKSNQSQHF.

This clone was seen once. The V and J genes are TRBV28 and TRBJ1-2; TRBD1 matches at 11 bases. The CDR3 consists of 13 residues. Germline CDR1 is MDHEN and CDR2 is SYDVKM. J was trimmed by 8 bases and V by 5 bases; bases with no gene match: 4. DNA of the CDR3: TGTGCCAGCAGTCTTGGACAGGGGGCAGGCTACACCTTC. It codes for CASSLGQGAGYTF.

The V call is TRBV11-2, the J call TRBJ2-7; no reliable D call. The germline V and J ends were trimmed by 5 bases and 0 bases, with 14 bases remaining between them. The CDR3 is made up of 15 amino acids. In germline, CDR1 is SGHAT, CDR2 FQNNGV. The CDR3 loop reads CASSPLSLASYEQYF. Here the CDR3 DNA reads TGTGCCAGCAGCCCCCTCTCGCTGGCCTCCTACGAGCAGTACTTC.

This clone was found once. J is TRBJ2-2 and V is TRBV27; D is undetermined. Trimming removed 2 bases from V and 8 bases from J, with 6 bases in between. CDR3 size: 12 residues. Germline V gene data show CDR1 as MNHEY and CDR2 as SMNVEV (reference sequence). The CDR3 sequence is CASSLLRGELFF. CDR3 nucleotides: TGTGCCAGCAGTTTACTAAGAGGGGAGCTGTTTTTT.

V and J are TRBV10-2 and TRBJ2-3; 9 nucleotides agree with TRBD2. The CDR3 spans 15 residues. Germline V CDR1 and CDR2: WSHSY, SAAADI. The trim removed 6 bases at V and 4 bases at J, leaving 8 bases unmatched. CDR3 bases: TGCGCCAGCAGACGGGGACTAGCCGGGGCAGATACGCAGTATTTT. It encodes CASRRGLAGADTQYF.

The genes are TRBV6-5 and TRBJ2-2, with a possible D match to TRBD1 (5 bases). The CDR3 length is 14 residues. Germline V gene data show CDR1 as MNHEY and CDR2 as SVGAGI. The V end lost 7 bases, the J end lost 8 bases, and 17 bases lay between the germline ends. This chain's CDR3 is CASTGHSLLGELFF. The DNA of the CDR3 is TGTGCCAGCACCGGACATTCTCTGTTAGGGGAGCTGTTTTTT.

J is TRBJ2-2 and V is TRBV2; TRBD2 aligns across 10 bases. The germline CDR1 and CDR2 sequences are SNHLY and FYNNEI. The CDR3 runs 14 residues. After removal of 6 bases from V and 7 bases from J, the junction contained 5 bases not matched to a gene. CDR3 bases: TGTGCCAGCAGAGGCGTAGCGGGAGGCGGGGAGCTGTTTTTT. Protein sequence: CASRGVAGGGELFF.

The chain carries TRBV28 and TRBJ2-5; TRBD1 matches at 9 bases. The V and J ends lost 5 bases and 4 bases, in that order; junction bases with no gene match: 8. Germline CDR1 MDHEN, CDR2 SYDVKM. The CDR3 runs 15 residues. DNA of the CDR3: TGTGCCAGCAGTCCACAGGGGGCGGGTTTAGAGACCCAGTACTTC. Protein sequence: CASSPQGAGLETQYF.

The V and J genes are TRBV19 and TRBJ1-2; D is perhaps TRBD1 (5 bases). CDR3 length: 16 amino acids. The V end lost 7 bases, the J end lost 6 bases, and 24 bases lay between the germline ends. Germline V gives CDR1 LNHDA, CDR2 SQIVND (reference sequence). In DNA, the CDR3 is TGTGCCAGTATAGGGGCAGTCGGGAGTATAGTCGATGGCTACACCTTC. This codes for CASIGAVGSIVDGYTF. Using reference TRBV19 and TRBJ1-2 for the parts outside the CDR3, the full variable domain is DGGITQSPKYLFRKEGQNVTLSCEQNLNHDAMYWYRQDPGQGLRLIYYSQIVNDFQKGDIAEGYSVSREKKESFPLTVTSAQKNPTAFYLCASIGAVGSIVDGYTFGSGTRLTVV.

This rearrangement joins TRBV23-1 to TRBJ1-2; D ambiguous. TRBV23-1 is noted as an ORF with a role that remains uncertain. The CDR3 is made up of 10 amino acids. The CDR3 protein is CARGYYGYTF. CDR3 sequence (DNA): TGCGCACGTGGCTACTATGGCTACACCTTC.

This chain connects TRBV7-9 to TRBJ2-3; D gene ambiguous. Germline-derived CDR1 and CDR2 are SEHNR and FQNEAQ (reference sequence). This CDR3 spans 12 amino acids. V lost 0 bases, J lost 6 bases, and 4 bases lay in between. CDR3 in amino acids: CASSLASDTQYF. The CDR3 DNA is TGTGCCAGCAGCTTAGCGAGCGATACGCAGTATTTT.

J is TRBJ2-7 and V is TRBV4-1; 8 bases agree with TRBD1. The germline CDR1 and CDR2 sequences are MGHRA and YSYEKL. The CDR3 spans 15 residues. Trimming cost V 1 base and J 0 bases; bases outside gene matches: 2. CDR3 sequence (DNA): TGCGCCAGCAGCCAAGGGGACAGGCGCTCCTACGAGCAGTACTTC. Protein: CASSQGDRRSYEQYF.

This clone showed up just once. This chain uses TRBV29-1 with TRBJ2-1; TRBD2 matches 8 bases. CDR3 length: 13 amino acids. Trimming at V came to 8 bases and at J to 2 bases, leaving 5 bases not matched to a gene. Germline lookup yields CDR1 SQVTM and CDR2 ANQGSEA. As DNA, the CDR3 is TGCAGCTCCCGGACTAGCCCCTACAATGAGCAGTTCTTC. Protein product: CSSRTSPYNEQFF.

V is TRBV5-1 and J is TRBJ2-7, with 14 bases identical to TRBD2. The CDR3 has 16 residues. The trim removed 3 bases at V and 5 bases at J, leaving 7 bases unmatched. CDR1 and CDR2 (germline): SGHRS, YFSETQ. The CDR3 region has the DNA TGCGCCAGCAGCTCCAGACTAGCGGGAGGGTTCGACGAGCAGTACTTC. Protein: CASSSRLAGGFDEQYF.

The V and J genes are TRBV9 and TRBJ2-1; maybe TRBD1 (6 bases). The germline gives CDR1 SGDLS, CDR2 YYNGEE. This CDR3 is built from 14 residues. Trimming removed 3 bases from V and 7 bases from J, with 14 bases in between. CDR3 bases: TGTGCCAGCAGCGGGCTGGGGGCGAGGAATGAGCAGTTCTTC. Its protein product is CASSGLGARNEQFF.

J is TRBJ2-5 and V is TRBV5-1; TRBD2 agrees at 8 bases. CDR1 SGHRS and CDR2 YFSETQ come from the germline V gene. J gave up 4 bases and V 0 bases, and 5 bases lay outside the gene matches. This CDR3 has 15 residues. The CDR3 sequence is CASSLEGLDPETQYF. The DNA of the CDR3 is TGCGCCAGCAGCTTGGAGGGACTAGACCCAGAGACCCAGTACTTC.

This chain connects TRBV2 to TRBJ2-2; 11 bases are shared with TRBD1. The V gene end was trimmed by 5 bases and the J gene end by 5 bases; junction bases not matched to a gene: 7. CDR3 length: 16 amino acids. Germline CDR1 reads SNHLY; CDR2 reads FYNNEI. The CDR3 sequence: CASSRGQGARTGELFF. The CDR3 region has the DNA TGTGCCAGCAGTAGAGGACAGGGGGCACGTACCGGGGAGCTGTTTTTT.

The gene calls are TRBV7-3 and TRBJ2-2; the D gene is possibly TRBD2 (6 bases). V gave up 6 bases and J gave up 2 bases, with 7 bases separating them. The CDR3 is 13 amino acids. Germline V gene data show CDR1 as SGHTA and CDR2 as FQGTGA. The CDR3: CASSSGNTGELFF. The DNA of the CDR3 is TGTGCCAGCAGTAGCGGAAACACCGGGGAGCTGTTTTTT.

V is TRBV6-5 and J is TRBJ2-2, with TRBD2 matching over 8 bases. The CDR3 length is 15 residues. J lost 0 bases, V lost 9 bases, and 6 bases had no gene match. Germline V gene sequence: CDR1 MNHEY, CDR2 SVGAGI. DNA for the CDR3: TGTGCCAGTCGGACGGGGGGGCCGAACACCGGGGAGCTGTTTTTT. Translated: CASRTGGPNTGELFF.

This clone has a single count. The chain couples TRBV10-3 to TRBJ2-7, with D possibly being TRBD2 (5 bases). The germline V gene has CDR1 ENHRY and CDR2 SYGVKD. V was cut by 11 bases and J by 4 bases, with 15 bases left in between. The CDR3 has 12 amino acids. DNA for the CDR3: TGTGCCTCCGGAGGAGTGGGGTACGAGCAGTACTTC. It translates to CASGGVGYEQYF.

The V call is TRBV7-6, the J call TRBJ1-5; D call uncertain. Germline assignment: CDR1 SGHVS and CDR2 FNYEAQ. The CDR3 is 14 residues long. V was shortened by 5 bases and J by 4 bases, with 12 bases between the two germline ends. CDR3 sequence: CASSPSVGNQPQHF. The CDR3 DNA sequence: TGTGCCAGCAGCCCGTCAGTCGGGAATCAGCCCCAGCATTTT.

The gene calls are TRBV7-3 and TRBJ2-1; D is perhaps TRBD2 (6 bases). The CDR3 has 16 residues. Looked up from germline, CDR1 is SGHTA and CDR2 is FQGTGA. The V gene lost 1 base and the J gene lost 0 bases, with 10 bases spanning the gap. The CDR3 loop reads CASSLSGTLSYNEQFF. The CDR3 bases are TGTGCCAGCAGCTTAAGCGGGACCCTCTCCTACAATGAGCAGTTCTTC. Looking up the rest from reference TRBV7-3 and TRBJ2-1 gives the full variable domain: GAGVSQTPSNKVTEKGKYVELRCDPISGHTALYWYRQSLGQGPEFLIYFQGTGAADDSGLPNDRFFAVRPEGSVSTLKIQRTERGDSAVYLCASSLSGTLSYNEQFFGPGTRLTVL.

The chain recombines TRBV5-4 with TRBJ2-3; no clear D. The CDR3 length is 14 residues. V lost 4 bases and J lost 3, with 12 bases in between. Germline CDR1 reads SGHNT; CDR2 reads YYREEE (reference sequence). In nucleotides, the CDR3 is TGTGCCAGCAGCCTCACCCTACAGACAGATACGCAGTATTTT. Translating gives CASSLTLQTDTQYF.

The rearrangement joins TRBV7-9 to TRBJ2-3, with D possibly matching TRBD2 (6 bases). CDR1 SEHNR and CDR2 FQNEAQ come from the germline V gene (reference sequence). V lost 5 bases and J 6 bases, leaving 15 bases between the germline ends. The CDR3 is 14 amino acids. The DNA of the CDR3 is TGTGCCAGCAGCCCCCGCGGAGGGATCGATACGCAGTATTTT. It encodes CASSPRGGIDTQYF.